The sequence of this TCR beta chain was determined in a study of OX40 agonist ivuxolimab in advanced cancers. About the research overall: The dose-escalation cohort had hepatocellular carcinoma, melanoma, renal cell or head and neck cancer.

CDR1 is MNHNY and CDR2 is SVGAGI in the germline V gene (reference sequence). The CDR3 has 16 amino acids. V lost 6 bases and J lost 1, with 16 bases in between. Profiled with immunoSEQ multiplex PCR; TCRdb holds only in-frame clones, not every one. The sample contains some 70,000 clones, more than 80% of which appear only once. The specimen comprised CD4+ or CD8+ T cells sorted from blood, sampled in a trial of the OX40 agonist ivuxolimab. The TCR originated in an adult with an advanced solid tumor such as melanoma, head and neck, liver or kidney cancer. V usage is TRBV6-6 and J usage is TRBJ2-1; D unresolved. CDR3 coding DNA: TGTGCCAGCAGACCCCCCGGGCTGGGGTCCTACAATGAGCAGTTCTTC. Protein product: CASRPPGLGSYNEQFF.